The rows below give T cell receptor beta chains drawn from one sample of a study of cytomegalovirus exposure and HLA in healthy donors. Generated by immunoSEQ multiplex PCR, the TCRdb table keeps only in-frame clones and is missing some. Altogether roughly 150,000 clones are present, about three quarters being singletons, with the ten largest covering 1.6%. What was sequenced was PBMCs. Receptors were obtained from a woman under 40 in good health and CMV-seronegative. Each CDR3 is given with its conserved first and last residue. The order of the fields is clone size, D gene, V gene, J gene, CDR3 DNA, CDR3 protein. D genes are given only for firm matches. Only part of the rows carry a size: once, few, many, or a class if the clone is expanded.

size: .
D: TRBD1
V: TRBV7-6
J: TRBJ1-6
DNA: TGTGCCAGCAGCTTGACGCCGACAGGGGAAAAGTCACCCCTCCACTTT
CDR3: CASSLTPTGEKSPLHF

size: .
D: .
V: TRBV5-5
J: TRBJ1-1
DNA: TGTGCCAGCAAAATACTGCCGGGACATGAAGCTTTCTTT
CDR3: CASKILPGHEAFF

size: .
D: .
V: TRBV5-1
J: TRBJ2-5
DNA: TGCGCCAGCAGCGACGGGAGTTCGCAAGAGACCCAGTACTTC
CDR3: CASSDGSSQETQYF

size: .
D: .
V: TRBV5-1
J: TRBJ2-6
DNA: TGCGCCAGCAGCTTGGGACGGACTTTCGGGGGGGCCAACGTCCTGACTTTC
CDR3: CASSLGRTFGGANVLTF

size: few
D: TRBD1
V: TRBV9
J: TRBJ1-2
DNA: TGTGCCAGCAGCGTAGCAGGGGGCTACTATGGCTACACCTTC
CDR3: CASSVAGGYYGYTF

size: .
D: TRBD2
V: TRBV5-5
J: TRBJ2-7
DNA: TGTGCCAGCAGCTTGGTGTCTAGCGGGAGTGGGGGCTACGAGCAGTACTTC
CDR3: CASSLVSSGSGGYEQYF

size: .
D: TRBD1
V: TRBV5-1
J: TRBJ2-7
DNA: TGCGCCAGCAGGGGACAGGGGACCTCCTACGAGCAGTACTTC
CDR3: CASRGQGTSYEQYF

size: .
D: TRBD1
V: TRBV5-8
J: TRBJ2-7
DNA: TGTGCCAGCAGCTTGGAGATTGGGACAGGGGACTACGAGCAGTACTTC
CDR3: CASSLEIGTGDYEQYF

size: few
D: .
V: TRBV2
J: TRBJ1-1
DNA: TGTGCCAGCAGGCCACAGGGAGCGAACACTGAAGCTTTCTTT
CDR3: CASRPQGANTEAFF

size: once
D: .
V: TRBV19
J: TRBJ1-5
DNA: TGTGCCAGTAGTATAGACAGGGCCGATCAGCCCCAGCATTTT
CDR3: CASSIDRADQPQHF

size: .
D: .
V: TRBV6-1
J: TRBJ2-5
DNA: TGTGCCAGCAGTGAAGGGTGGGGTAGGGGCGAGACCCAGTACTTC
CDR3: CASSEGWGRGETQYF

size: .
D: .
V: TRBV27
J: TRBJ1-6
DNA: TGTGCCAGCGCACAGGGAACCTATAATTCACCCCTCCACTTT
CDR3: CASAQGTYNSPLHF

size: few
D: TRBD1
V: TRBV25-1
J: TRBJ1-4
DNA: TGTGCCAGCAGTGAACGACAGGGTAGCAGAGAAAAACTGTTTTTT
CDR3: CASSERQGSREKLFF

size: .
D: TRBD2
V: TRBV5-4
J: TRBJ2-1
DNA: TGTGCCAGCAGCTTGGAGCGGGGGAGCTCCTACAATGAGCAGTTCTTC
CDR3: CASSLERGSSYNEQFF

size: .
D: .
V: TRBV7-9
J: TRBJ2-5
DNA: TGTGCCAGCAGCTTAGATGGCGGGCGGCGCCAGTACTTC
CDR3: CASSLDGGRRQYF

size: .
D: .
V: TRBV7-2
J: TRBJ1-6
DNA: TGTGCCAGCAGCCCCACAGGGTTAGGTTCACCCCTCCACTTT
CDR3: CASSPTGLGSPLHF

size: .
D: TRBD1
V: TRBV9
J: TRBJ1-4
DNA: TGTGCCAGCAGCCCCCGGGACAGGGCAACTAATGAAAAACTGTTTTTT
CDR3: CASSPRDRATNEKLFF

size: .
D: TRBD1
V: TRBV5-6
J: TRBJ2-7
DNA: TGTGCCAGCAGCTGGGACAGAGAACTCACCTACGAGCAGTACTTC
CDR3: CASSWDRELTYEQYF

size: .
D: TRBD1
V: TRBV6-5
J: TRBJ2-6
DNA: TGTGCCAGCACGGGACAGCGAACTGGGGCCAACGTCCTGACTTTC
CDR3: CASTGQRTGANVLTF

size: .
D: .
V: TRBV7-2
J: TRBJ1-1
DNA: TGTGCCAGCAGCATACAGGGTTATGGAGCTTTCTTT
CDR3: CASSIQGYGAFF

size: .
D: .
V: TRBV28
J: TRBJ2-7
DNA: TGTGCCAGCTGCTCATCCGACAACTACGAGCAGTACTTC
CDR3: CASCSSDNYEQYF

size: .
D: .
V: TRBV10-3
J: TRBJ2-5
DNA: TGTGCCATATCAGGGCCAGACCAAGAGACCCAGTACTTC
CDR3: CAISGPDQETQYF

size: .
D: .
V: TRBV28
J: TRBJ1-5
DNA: TGTGCCAGCAGTTTGATCGGCAGGTCACTGCAGCCCCAGCATTTT
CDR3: CASSLIGRSLQPQHF

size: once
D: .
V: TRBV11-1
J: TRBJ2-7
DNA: TGTGCCAGCAGCATATCGCGGGGCTGGTCCTACGAGCAGTACTTC
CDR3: CASSISRGWSYEQYF

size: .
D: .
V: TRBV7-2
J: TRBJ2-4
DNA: TGTGCCAGCAGCTTAGGCGTGGTCGACATTCAGTACTTC
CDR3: CASSLGVVDIQYF

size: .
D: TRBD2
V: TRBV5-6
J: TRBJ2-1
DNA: TGTGCCAGCAGCTCAAGCGGGAGCTCCTACAATGAGCAGTTCTTC
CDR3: CASSSSGSSYNEQFF

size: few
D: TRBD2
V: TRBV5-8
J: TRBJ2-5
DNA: TGTGCCAGCACACAGGGCCGGGGGGGTAGATCGGAGACCCAGTACTTC
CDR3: CASTQGRGGRSETQYF

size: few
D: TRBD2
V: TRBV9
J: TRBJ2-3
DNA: TGTGCCAGCAGCGTAGGGACTAGCGGGGTCACAGATACGCAGTATTTT
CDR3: CASSVGTSGVTDTQYF

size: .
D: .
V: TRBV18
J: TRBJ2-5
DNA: TGTGCCAGCTCACCGGCGGGTAGGGAAGAGACCCAGTACTTC
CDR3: CASSPAGREETQYF

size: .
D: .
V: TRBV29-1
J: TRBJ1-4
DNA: TGCAGCCCGGTGGGGGCAAGAGACTTAGTTGCAACTAATGAAAAACTGTTTTTT
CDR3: CSPVGARDLVATNEKLFF

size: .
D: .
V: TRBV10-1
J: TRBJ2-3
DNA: TGCGCCAGCAGTGAAATAGCGGTCACAGATACGCAGTATTTT
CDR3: CASSEIAVTDTQYF

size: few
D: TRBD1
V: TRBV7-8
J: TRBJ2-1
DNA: TGTGCCAGCAGCTTAGAACAACAGGGGGTTTCCAATGAGCAGTTCTTC
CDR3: CASSLEQQGVSNEQFF

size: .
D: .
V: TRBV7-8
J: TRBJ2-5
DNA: TGTGCCAGCAGCTTAGGCCAGAAAGAGACCCAGTACTTC
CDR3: CASSLGQKETQYF

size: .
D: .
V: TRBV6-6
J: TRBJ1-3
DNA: TGTGCCAGCAGTACCGCGGGGGGGGGAAACACCATATATTTT
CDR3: CASSTAGGGNTIYF

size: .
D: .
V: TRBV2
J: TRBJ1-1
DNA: TGTGCCAGCAGTGACCAGGGGCCCTATGGGGAAGCTTTCTTT
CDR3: CASSDQGPYGEAFF

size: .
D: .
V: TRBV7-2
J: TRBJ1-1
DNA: TGTGCCAGCAGTCAAGCGGGGATTCGTGGAACTGAAGCTTTCTTT
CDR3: CASSQAGIRGTEAFF

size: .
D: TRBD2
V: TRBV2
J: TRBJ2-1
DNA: TGTGCCAGCGTCGGTCTAGCGGATCGCAATGAGCAGTTCTTC
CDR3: CASVGLADRNEQFF

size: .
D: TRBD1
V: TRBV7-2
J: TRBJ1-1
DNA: TGTGCCAGCAGCTGGACAGGGGAATATACTGAAGCTTTCTTT
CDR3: CASSWTGEYTEAFF

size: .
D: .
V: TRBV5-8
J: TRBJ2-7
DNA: TGTGCCAGCACCCCCCGTGGGGGGAGCTCCTACGAGCAGTACTTC
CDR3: CASTPRGGSSYEQYF

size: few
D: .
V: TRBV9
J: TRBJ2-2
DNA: TGTGCCAGCAGCGTAGAGGGGACTTACACCGGGGAGCTGTTTTTT
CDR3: CASSVEGTYTGELFF

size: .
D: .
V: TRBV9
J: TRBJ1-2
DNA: TGTGCCAGCAGCCCCCGGACCGGCCCGGGGGATGGCTACACCTTC
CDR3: CASSPRTGPGDGYTF

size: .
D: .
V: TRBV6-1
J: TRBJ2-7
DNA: TGTGCCAGCAGTTATTGGGTCGGGGAGCAGTACTTC
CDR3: CASSYWVGEQYF

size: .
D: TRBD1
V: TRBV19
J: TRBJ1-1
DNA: TGTGCCAGTAGTACCAGGACAGGGGACACTGAAGCTTTCTTT
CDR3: CASSTRTGDTEAFF

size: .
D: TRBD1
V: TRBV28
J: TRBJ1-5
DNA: TGTGCCAGCCTGGACAGGAATCAGCCCCAGCATTTT
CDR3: CASLDRNQPQHF

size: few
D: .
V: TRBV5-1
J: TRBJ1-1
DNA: TGCGCCAGCAGCGCCGGGAGGGAGGCGAACACTGAAGCTTTCTTT
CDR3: CASSAGREANTEAFF

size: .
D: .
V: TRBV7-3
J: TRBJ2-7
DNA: TGTGCCAGCAGCCAGGACAACACCTACGAGCAGTACTTC
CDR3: CASSQDNTYEQYF

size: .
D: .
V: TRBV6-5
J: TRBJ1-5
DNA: TGTGCCAGCAGGGCTCCCGATCAGCCCCAGCATTTT
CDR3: CASRAPDQPQHF

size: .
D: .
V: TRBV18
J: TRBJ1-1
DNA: TGTGCCAGCTCACAAAACAGGGAGACTGAAGCTTTCTTT
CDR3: CASSQNRETEAFF

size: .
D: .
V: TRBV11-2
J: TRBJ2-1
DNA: TGTGCCAGCAGCTTAGAAGGCCCGGGATTCTCCTACAATGAGCAGTTCTTC
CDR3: CASSLEGPGFSYNEQFF